The next 32 T cell receptor beta chains were all read from a single sample in a study of cytomegalovirus exposure and HLA in healthy donors. PCR was performed using 60 Vbeta and 13 Jbeta primers. This table comes from immunoSEQ multiplex PCR, and its TCRdb copy is limited to in-frame clones, with some not included. Listed are some 55,000 clones; around 12% falls within the top ten. The sequencing input was PBMCs. The receptors here all came from a man between 18 and 35 years old in good health and CMV-seropositive.

V usage is TRBV30 and J usage is TRBJ2-3; 7 bases match TRBD1. Germline V CDR1 and CDR2: GTSNPN, SVGIG (reference sequence). This CDR3 comprises 16 residues. Unmatched junction bases numbered 7, after V lost 1 base and J lost 0 bases. CDR3 protein: CAWSATGVTSTDTQYF. The CDR3 nucleotides are TGTGCCTGGAGTGCAACAGGGGTAACTAGCACAGATACGCAGTATTTT.

The V gene is TRBV10-2, the J gene TRBJ2-6; 9 positions match TRBD1. V lost 8 bases, J lost 0 bases, and 8 bases stayed unmatched. Germline values: CDR1 WSHSY, CDR2 SAAADI. The CDR3 totals 17 residues. CDR3 sequence reads: CASAWTGESSGANVLTF. CDR3 sequence (DNA): TGCGCCAGCGCCTGGACAGGGGAATCCTCTGGGGCCAACGTCCTGACTTTC.

The chain couples TRBV9 to TRBJ2-1; no clear D gene. Germline V lookup: CDR1 SGDLS, CDR2 YYNGEE. The CDR3 loop spans 11 amino acids. Trimming cost V 3 bases and J 6 bases, with 4 bases left between them. The CDR3 protein is CASSDTNEQFF. The CDR3 DNA reads as TGTGCCAGCAGCGACACCAATGAGCAGTTCTTC. Full variable domain (remainder filled in from reference TRBV9 and TRBJ2-1): DSGVTQTPKHLITATGQRVTLRCSPRSGDLSVYWYQQSLDQGLQFLIQYYNGEERAKGNILERFSAQQFPDLHSELNLSSLELGDSALYFCASSDTNEQFFGPGTRLTVL.

The chain has TRBV6-1 and TRBJ2-1; 8 bases map to TRBD2. Per germline, CDR1 MNHNS and CDR2 SASEGT. J was trimmed by 8 bases and V by 1 base; bases with no gene match: 19. The CDR3 contains 19 residues. In DNA form, the CDR3 reads TGTGCCAGCAGTGAAGTATCTTTGTACGGGAGGGACACCGGGGATGAGCAGTTCTTC. Its protein is CASSEVSLYGRDTGDEQFF.

The chain uses TRBV27 and TRBJ2-3, with 12 bases that match TRBD2. Germline loops: CDR1 MNHEY, CDR2 SMNVEV (reference sequence). Unmatched junction bases numbered 5, after V lost 4 bases and J lost 0 bases. The CDR3 has 17 residues. In DNA, the CDR3 is TGTGCCAGCAGTTCCTGGACTAGCGGGGTTAGCACAGATACGCAGTATTTT. Protein product: CASSSWTSGVSTDTQYF.

This chain connects TRBV5-1 to TRBJ2-3; TRBD1 aligns across 9 bases. CDR1 is SGHRS and CDR2 is YFSETQ in the germline V gene. J lost 2 bases, V lost 0 bases, and 16 bases had no gene match. CDR3 length equals 20 residues. CDR3 amino acids: CASSLASLKQGARSTDTQYF. In DNA, the CDR3 is TGCGCCAGCAGCTTGGCAAGCTTAAAACAGGGGGCGCGATCCACAGATACGCAGTATTTT. Looking up the rest from reference TRBV5-1 and TRBJ2-3 gives the full variable domain: KAGVTQTPRYLIKTRGQQVTLSCSPISGHRSVSWYQQTPGQGLQFLFEYFSETQRNKGNFPGRFSGRQFSNSRSEMNVSTLELGDSALYLCASSLASLKQGARSTDTQYFGPGTRLTVL.

V is TRBV27 and J is TRBJ2-1, with TRBD2 matching over 10 bases. This CDR3 has 18 amino acids. Germline CDR1 is MNHEY and CDR2 is SMNVEV (reference sequence). V shed 7 bases, J shed 0 bases, and the junction held 12 bases outside the gene matches. DNA for the CDR3: TGTGCCAGCAAACGCTCGGGACTAGCGAAACACTCCTACAATGAGCAGTTCTTC. As protein: CASKRSGLAKHSYNEQFF.

The V call is TRBV6-1, the J call TRBJ1-1, with D uncertain. V lost 6 bases and J lost 8, with 13 bases in between. The CDR3 runs to 12 residues. Germline CDR1 and CDR2: MNHNS and SASEGT. The CDR3 DNA follows: TGTGCCAGCAGGTTGGAGCCTGGGGAAGCTTTCTTT. Residues: CASRLEPGEAFF.

The chain combines TRBV9 with TRBJ2-2; TRBD2 matches at 11 bases. CDR1 and CDR2 from the germline V gene are SGDLS and YYNGEE. The V and J ends lost 2 bases and 1 base, in that order; junction bases with no gene match: 7. This CDR3 has 18 amino acids. CDR3 DNA: TGTGCCAGCAGCGTCACGACTAGCGGGAAGGGGAACACCGGGGAGCTGTTTTTT. Protein sequence: CASSVTTSGKGNTGELFF.

The chain couples TRBV6-4 to TRBJ2-3, with TRBD1 matching over 9 bases. The CDR3 runs 15 residues. With V trimmed by 3 bases and J by 5 bases, 6 bases remained unmatched. Germline CDR1 reads MRHNA; CDR2 reads SNTAGT. The CDR3 here is CASSEGPTGGDTQYF. The CDR3 bases are TGTGCCAGCAGTGAGGGTCCGACAGGGGGAGATACGCAGTATTTT.

The chain is built from TRBV6-5 and TRBJ2-7; D perhaps matches TRBD2 (6 bases). Germline assignment: CDR1 MNHEY and CDR2 SVGAGI. The CDR3 is made up of 14 amino acids. The V gene lost 6 bases and the J gene lost 2 bases, with 14 bases spanning the gap. CDR3: CASSPGDFPYEQYF. CDR3 nucleotides: TGTGCCAGCAGCCCTGGGGACTTCCCCTACGAGCAGTACTTC.

The chain employs TRBV19 and TRBJ2-3, with 15 positions matching TRBD2. The CDR3 has 13 amino acids. V shed 5 bases, J shed 12 bases, and the junction held 3 bases outside the gene matches. Germline V gives CDR1 LNHDA, CDR2 SQIVND (reference sequence). In DNA, the CDR3 is TGTGCCAGTAGTCCGGGACTAGCGGGAGGTCAGTATTTT. Translating gives CASSPGLAGGQYF.

This sequence joins TRBV4-1 and TRBJ2-7; D call uncertain. The germline CDR1 and CDR2 sequences are MGHRA and YSYEKL. With 1 base removed from V and 0 bases from J, the gap between germline ends came to 7 bases. The CDR3 has 14 amino acids. CDR3 in DNA: TGCGCCAGCAGCCAAGTCACAGCCTCCTACGAGCAGTACTTC. This codes for CASSQVTASYEQYF.

The V gene is TRBV4-1, the J gene TRBJ1-2; weak D call: TRBD1 (6 bases). The CDR3 is made up of 16 amino acids. CDR1 and CDR2 (germline): MGHRA, YSYEKL. The germline V and J ends were trimmed by 1 base and 1 base, with 13 bases remaining between them. CDR3 nucleotides: TGCGCCAGCAGCCAAGGGAAACAGGGATTTAACTATGGCTACACCTTC. It is translated as CASSQGKQGFNYGYTF.

The chain joins TRBV19 to TRBJ2-2; D is perhaps TRBD2 (6 bases). V dropped 7 bases and J dropped 5 bases, with 14 bases sitting between them. The CDR3 is made up of 14 amino acids. Germline assignment: CDR1 LNHDA and CDR2 SQIVND (reference sequence). The CDR3 DNA reads as TGTGCCAGTAATAAGGAGGGGCAAACCGGGGAGCTGTTTTTT. It encodes CASNKEGQTGELFF.

The chain couples TRBV7-9 to TRBJ2-5; TRBD1 agrees at 8 bases. The V gene's germline CDR1 is SEHNR and CDR2 FQNEAQ (reference sequence). This CDR3 has 15 amino acids. The junction had 5 bases not matched to a gene; V was cut back by 3 bases and J by 2 bases. The CDR3 region has the DNA TGTGCCAGCAGCTTTGGGACAGGACCTCAAGAGACCCAGTACTTC. Amino acid sequence: CASSFGTGPQETQYF.

CDR3 protein: CASHGLLNNEQFF. The CDR3 DNA follows: TGTGCCAGCCATGGGCTGTTGAACAATGAGCAGTTCTTC. The chain is built from TRBV6-5 and TRBJ2-1; D ambiguous. The CDR3 covers 13 residues. Per germline, CDR1 MNHEY and CDR2 SVGAGI. V was trimmed by 8 bases and J by 5 bases, leaving 13 bases between them.

The rearrangement links TRBV5-1 to TRBJ1-4, with 8 bases fitting TRBD1. V lost 1 base and J lost 13; bases outside the gene matches: 6. The germline gives CDR1 SGHRS, CDR2 YFSETQ. This CDR3 region has 13 residues. CDR3 coding DNA: TGCGCCAGCAGCTTGTTACCGGGACAGGCACTGTTTTTT. Translation: CASSLLPGQALFF.

V gene TRBV28 combines with J gene TRBJ2-7, with TRBD2 as a possible D gene (5 bases). Germline CDR1 and CDR2: MDHEN and SYDVKM. V lost 2 bases and J 0 bases, leaving 8 bases between the germline ends. The CDR3 extends over 14 amino acids. CDR3 DNA: TGTGCCAGCAGTTTAAGTGGGAGCTCCTACGAGCAGTACTTC. Translated: CASSLSGSSYEQYF.

This chain connects TRBV13 to TRBJ2-1; TRBD1 aligns across 7 bases. V lost 0 bases to trimming and J lost 6 bases; unmatched junction nucleotides: 14. Germline assignment: CDR1 PRHDT and CDR2 FYEKMQ (reference sequence). The CDR3 is 18 amino acids. CDR3 sequence: CASSLGLMGLQGINEQFF. In DNA, the CDR3 is TGTGCCAGCAGCTTAGGCCTCATGGGGTTACAGGGGATCAATGAGCAGTTCTTC.

The chain couples TRBV18 to TRBJ1-5, with 7 bases that match TRBD1. CDR1 KGHSH and CDR2 LQKENI come from the germline V gene. J was trimmed by 4 bases and V by 2 bases; bases with no gene match: 5. The CDR3 consists of 15 residues. DNA of the CDR3: TGTGCCAGCTCACCAGCCGACAGGGCTAATCAGCCCCAGCATTTT. Translation gives CASSPADRANQPQHF.

This rearrangement joins TRBV7-3 to TRBJ2-2, with D perhaps TRBD1 (6 bases). Trimming cost V 5 bases and J 1 base, with 29 bases left between them. There are 21 residues in the CDR3. Germline CDR1 SGHTA, CDR2 FQGTGA. The CDR3 protein is CASSPWRPRTVKGWNTGELFF. CDR3 sequence (DNA): TGTGCCAGCAGCCCCTGGAGACCGAGGACAGTTAAGGGGTGGAACACCGGGGAGCTGTTTTTT.

The chain joins TRBV6-5 to TRBJ1-2; 8 nucleotides align to TRBD1. The germline V gene has CDR1 MNHEY and CDR2 SVGAGI. The CDR3 runs 15 residues. The ends lost 2 bases at V and 2 bases at J; junction bases unmatched: 4. The CDR3 region is CASSYRRTGNYGYTF. The CDR3 nucleotides are TGTGCCAGCAGTTACAGGCGGACAGGGAACTATGGCTACACCTTC.

The chain has TRBV6-5 and TRBJ1-1, with D perhaps matching TRBD1 (5 bases). Germline V gives CDR1 MNHEY, CDR2 SVGAGI. This CDR3 region has 15 residues. Trimming stripped 0 bases from V and 4 bases from J, with 12 bases between. CDR3 in DNA: TGTGCCAGCAGTTACTCGAAGTCAGGGTCCACTGAAGCTTTCTTT. It translates to CASSYSKSGSTEAFF.

The chain combines TRBV6-6 with TRBJ1-1; D may be TRBD1 (6 bases). The CDR3 length is 14 residues. Germline CDR1 is MNHNY and CDR2 is SVGAGI (reference sequence). Trimming stripped 4 bases from V and 2 bases from J, with 11 bases between. This CDR3 is CASSFPGQNTEAFF. CDR3 in DNA: TGTGCCAGCAGTTTTCCGGGACAAAACACTGAAGCTTTCTTT.

The rearrangement links TRBV28 to TRBJ1-4; D uncertain. Trimming cost V 8 bases and J 2 bases, with 15 bases left between them. The V gene's germline CDR1 is MDHEN and CDR2 SYDVKM. The CDR3 has 15 amino acids. In nucleotides, the CDR3 is TGTGCCAGCTCTTTCCGGGTTTTGACTAATGAAAAACTGTTTTTT. Translating it yields CASSFRVLTNEKLFF.

The chain uses TRBV6-4 and TRBJ2-2; D gene ambiguous. The CDR3 covers 15 residues. V lost 3 bases to trimming and J lost 1 base, with 9 bases between them. The germline V gene encodes CDR1 MRHNA and CDR2 SNTAGT. CDR3 sequence reads: CASSESGGNTGELFF. The CDR3 region has the DNA TGTGCCAGCAGTGAATCCGGCGGGAACACCGGGGAGCTGTTTTTT.

The chain carries TRBV5-1 and TRBJ2-1; a possible D gene is TRBD1 (5 bases). This CDR3 spans 15 amino acids. V lost 0 bases and J 5 bases, leaving 12 bases between the germline ends. The germline gives CDR1 SGHRS, CDR2 YFSETQ. The CDR3 spells CASSLEAGSHNEQFF. The CDR3 region has the DNA TGCGCCAGCAGCTTGGAGGCAGGGTCCCACAATGAGCAGTTCTTC.

V usage is TRBV7-8 and J usage is TRBJ1-2, with D perhaps matching TRBD1 (5 bases). This CDR3 is 15 amino acids long. The ends were cut back, 2 bases at V and 6 bases at J, with 16 bases in the middle. The germline V gene has CDR1 SGHVS and CDR2 FQNEAQ. Here the CDR3 reads CASSLTGTLKNGYTF. The CDR3 nucleotides are TGTGCCAGCAGCTTAACCGGGACTCTTAAAAATGGCTACACCTTC.

This chain connects TRBV5-8 to TRBJ1-4, with unresolved D. The CDR3 is made up of 15 amino acids. Between the trimmed V and J ends, which lost 4 bases and 6 bases, there was a span of 16 bases. From germline, CDR1 is SGHTS and CDR2 YDEGEE. CDR3 sequence reads: CASSPTGIKHEKLFF. CDR3 nucleotide sequence: TGTGCCAGCAGCCCTACGGGGATAAAGCATGAAAAACTGTTTTTT.

This chain uses TRBV30 with TRBJ2-5; D is ambiguous. The DNA end favors TRBJ2-7, so the J call may be wrong. CDR1 GTSNPN and CDR2 SVGIG come from the germline V gene (reference sequence). The CDR3 is 13 amino acids. The DNA for the CDR3 is TGTGCCTGGAGTCCTCTAAGCTCCTACGAGCAGTACTTC. This gives the protein CAWSPLSSYEQYF.

The genes are TRBV29-1 and TRBJ1-1; TRBD1 matches 9 bases. V lost 3 bases to trimming and J lost 5 bases; unmatched junction nucleotides: 10. CDR1 SQVTM and CDR2 ANQGSEA come from the germline V gene. The CDR3 spans 15 residues. In DNA form, the CDR3 reads TGCAGCGTTGATTGGGGGACAGGGCTTGAGACTGAAGCTTTCTTT. It encodes CSVDWGTGLETEAFF.